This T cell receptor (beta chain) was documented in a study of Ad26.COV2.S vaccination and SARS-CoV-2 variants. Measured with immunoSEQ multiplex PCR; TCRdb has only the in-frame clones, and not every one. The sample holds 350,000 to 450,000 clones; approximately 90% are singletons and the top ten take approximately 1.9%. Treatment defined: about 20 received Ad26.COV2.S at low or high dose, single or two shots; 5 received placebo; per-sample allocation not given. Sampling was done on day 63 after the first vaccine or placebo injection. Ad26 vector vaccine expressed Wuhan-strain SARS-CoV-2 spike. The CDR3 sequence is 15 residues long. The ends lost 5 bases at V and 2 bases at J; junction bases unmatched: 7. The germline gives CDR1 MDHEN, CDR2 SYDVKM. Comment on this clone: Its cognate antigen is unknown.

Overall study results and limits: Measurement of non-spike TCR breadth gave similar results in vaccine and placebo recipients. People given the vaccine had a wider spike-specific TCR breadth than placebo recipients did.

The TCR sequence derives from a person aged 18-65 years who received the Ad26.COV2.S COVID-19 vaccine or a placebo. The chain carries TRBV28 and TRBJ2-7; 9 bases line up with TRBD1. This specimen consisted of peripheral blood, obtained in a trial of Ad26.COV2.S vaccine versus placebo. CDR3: CASSPPGDRAYEQYF. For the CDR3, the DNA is TGTGCCAGCAGTCCCCCAGGGGACAGGGCCTACGAGCAGTACTTC.